Below, 14 T cell receptor beta chains from the same sample are listed, as sequenced in a study of neoadjuvant nivolumab and ipilimumab in lung cancer (dated by TCRdb to the early 2020s). The time point label, read with the paper, signifies: at surgical resection after neoadjuvant nivolumab +/- ipilimumab. The library was prepared using the immunoSEQ multiplex PCR assay. The source is immuneACCESS, and TCRdb retained only in-frame sequences with V and J called. Part of the clones is not carried over; for the studies checked, unresolved V genes explain less than half of this, and the remainder is unexplained. This sample lists roughly 34,000 clones; roughly 90% were detected once. 2.1% of the sample rests with the top ten. The sequencing used peripheral blood, collected after neoadjuvant nivolumab, alone or with ipilimumab, at or shortly before surgery. Receptors originate from an adult with non-small cell lung cancer.

The V gene is TRBV6-5, the J gene TRBJ2-7; 7 positions agree with TRBD2. This CDR3 is built from 15 residues. In germline, CDR1 is MNHEY, CDR2 SVGAGI. Trimming removed 0 bases from V and 2 bases from J; junction bases left unmatched: 4. CDR3 DNA: TGTGCCAGCAGTTACTCGCTAGCGGCTACCTACGAGCAGTACTTC. This translates into CASSYSLAATYEQYF.

The chain uses TRBV15 and TRBJ2-5; D is possibly TRBD1 or TRBD2 (7 bases each). V was pared by 7 bases and J by 0 bases, with 12 bases between. This CDR3 has 14 amino acids. Germline V gives CDR1 LNHNV, CDR2 YYDKDF (reference sequence). DNA of the CDR3: TGTGCCACCACCAGGGGGGGGGACCAAGAGACCCAGTACTTC. This codes for CATTRGGDQETQYF.

The chain carries TRBV28 and TRBJ1-1; D might be TRBD1 (6 bases). The V and J ends lost 6 bases and 3 bases respectively, with 17 bases between them. Germline V lookup: CDR1 MDHEN, CDR2 SYDVKM. There are 15 residues in the CDR3. The CDR3 loop reads CASRPNRDFYTEAFF. The DNA for the CDR3 is TGTGCCAGCAGACCTAACAGGGATTTTTACACTGAAGCTTTCTTT.

In DNA, the CDR3 is TGTGCCAGCAGCTTAGGGGGGGTCAGAAACACTGAAGCTTTCTTT. Amino acid sequence: CASSLGGVRNTEAFF. The chain joins TRBV7-9 to TRBJ1-1; possible D gene TRBD1, 5 bases. The CDR3 runs 15 residues. The V gene's germline CDR1 is SEHNR and CDR2 FQNEAQ (reference sequence). The V gene lost 1 base and the J gene lost 2 bases, with 11 bases spanning the gap.

This clone has only one observation. V usage is TRBV5-1 and J usage is TRBJ2-3; 8 bases line up with TRBD2. CDR1 and CDR2 (germline): SGHRS, YFSETQ. After removal of 5 bases from V and 1 base from J, the junction contained 3 bases not matched to a gene. The length of the CDR3 is 14 residues. The CDR3 here is CASRSGGRTDTQYF. DNA for the CDR3: TGCGCCAGCAGATCGGGGGGGCGCACAGATACGCAGTATTTT.

The CDR3 protein is CASSFGAGSYEQYF. The DNA of the CDR3 is TGCGCCAGCAGTTTTGGGGCGGGCTCCTACGAGCAGTACTTC. V is TRBV5-1 and J is TRBJ2-7; D is perhaps TRBD1 or TRBD2 (5 bases each). Trimming removed 5 bases at V and 0 bases at J, with 12 bases between. The CDR3 extends over 14 amino acids. Germline CDR1 is SGHRS and CDR2 is YFSETQ.

The V gene is TRBV28, the J gene TRBJ2-7; TRBD1 agrees at 9 bases. The V segment lost 5 bases and the J segment 0 bases; nucleotides outside the gene matches: 11. The CDR3 is 17 amino acids. CDR1 MDHEN and CDR2 SYDVKM come from the germline V gene. CDR3 DNA: TGTGCCAGCAGTCACGCTCGGACAGGGGAAAGCTCCTACGAGCAGTACTTC. It is translated as CASSHARTGESSYEQYF.

The rearrangement joins TRBV7-6 to TRBJ2-5; D gene uncertain. The CDR3 consists of 13 residues. The V and J ends lost 5 bases and 5 bases respectively, with 12 bases between them. Germline CDR1 and CDR2: SGHVS and FNYEAQ. The DNA for the CDR3 is TGTGCCAGCAGCCGAAATAAATGGGAGACCCAGTACTTC. This gives the protein CASSRNKWETQYF.

The rearrangement uses TRBV18 and TRBJ2-1; TRBD1 matches at 12 bases. Germline V gives CDR1 KGHSH, CDR2 LQKENI. The J segment lost 8 bases and the V segment lost 3 bases, leaving 5 bases of the junction unmatched. CDR3 size: 15 residues. CDR3 nucleotide sequence: TGTGCCAGCTCACCTCCGGGACAGGGGGCCGATGAGCAGTTCTTC. Translating gives CASSPPGQGADEQFF.

This chain's CDR3 is CASSLVGRVGGGGTDTQYF. The CDR3 bases are TGTGCCAGCAGCTTGGTGGGGCGAGTCGGGGGAGGGGGCACAGATACGCAGTATTTT. This chain links TRBV5-4 with TRBJ2-3; 7 nucleotides agree with TRBD2. CDR3 length: 19 amino acids. The germline CDR1 and CDR2 sequences are SGHNT and YYREEE (reference sequence). The trim removed 0 bases at V and 1 base at J, leaving 14 bases unmatched.

This clone has a single count. The chain is built from TRBV7-6 and TRBJ2-7, with TRBD2 matching 8 bases. The germline CDR1 and CDR2 sequences are SGHVS and FNYEAQ. The CDR3 runs 16 residues. With 5 bases clipped from V and 4 bases from J, the junction kept 13 bases outside the gene matches. This CDR3 reads CASSPTRLAISYEQYF. The CDR3 nucleotides read TGTGCCAGCAGCCCTACGAGACTAGCGATATCGTACGAGCAGTACTTC.

J is TRBJ1-3 and V is TRBV5-1, with TRBD1 as a possible D gene (6 bases). There are 16 residues in the CDR3. With 4 bases removed from V and 0 bases from J, the gap between germline ends came to 14 bases. The germline gives CDR1 SGHRS, CDR2 YFSETQ. The CDR3 spells CASSPGEVHSGNTIYF. CDR3 coding DNA: TGCGCCAGCAGCCCAGGGGAAGTACACTCTGGAAACACCATATATTTT.

The V call is TRBV7-3, the J call TRBJ2-2, with 8 bases identical to TRBD1. The CDR3 runs 16 residues. Germline CDR1 SGHTA, CDR2 FQGTGA. The junction had 6 bases not matched to a gene; V was cut back by 4 bases and J by 2 bases. The CDR3 reads CASSSAGGDNTGELFF. CDR3 nucleotides: TGTGCCAGCAGCTCGGCAGGGGGCGATAACACCGGGGAGCTGTTTTTT.

The chain joins TRBV25-1 to TRBJ2-1; 7 nucleotides line up with TRBD2. The CDR3 runs to 18 residues. The germline gives CDR1 MGHDK, CDR2 SYGVNS. J lost 9 bases, V lost 9 bases, and 26 bases had no gene match. Here the CDR3 reads CARDIVGVAGLVGGEQFF. The CDR3 coding sequence is TGTGCCAGGGATATAGTTGGGGTAGCGGGCTTAGTCGGGGGTGAGCAGTTCTTC.